This entry features one T cell receptor (beta chain) sequence. Its antigen remains unknown. Sample-barcoded 5' priming and a J-beta primer mix drove a second PCR of about 6 to 12 cycles. Every cDNA molecule bore a tag from a template-switch adaptor containing 12 random nucleotides. A single record per CDR3 protein comes from TCRdb applying MiXCR to the 5' RACE reads. The sample includes about 1,400,000 distinct CDR3 sequences, 42% of them seen just once. The data were taken from a study of blood T cells in healthy people across ages. Looked up from germline, CDR1 is DFQATT and CDR2 is SNEGSKA (reference sequence). V was clipped by 5 bases and J by 5 bases, with 12 bases between them. The CDR3 runs to 12 residues. In each sample, at least 7 million PBMCs were isolated. Study outcomes and limitations: TCR beta diversity per million T cells fell roughly linearly with age. Unsorted PBMC material precluded a definitive naive versus antigen-experienced comparison.

Sequencing input: blood. This chain connects TRBV20-1 to TRBJ2-5; D remains unclear. The sequence was collected from a woman aged 18-29 years in good health. The CDR3 sequence: CSAGPSRETQYF. The CDR3 nucleotides read TGCAGTGCTGGCCCCTCTCGGGAGACCCAGTACTTC.